The 2 T cell receptor beta chains reported below all come from one sample, sequenced in a study of T cell therapy after organ transplantation. Time point: 20-29 weeks after completion of therapy. Profiling relied on immunoSEQ multiplex PCR, and the TCRdb table lists in-frame clones only, not all of them. The table has about 20,000 clones, 84% seen once. For these TCRs, the target antigens are not known. The sample was CD8+ T cells from blood, taken after autologous CMV-specific T cell therapy. Receptors originate from a human patient who had received a solid organ transplant and had CMV disease. These T cells may partly come from the graft donor.

The chain joins TRBV7-3 to TRBJ2-3; 13 positions agree with TRBD2. Germline-derived CDR1 and CDR2 are SGHTA and FQGTGA. J lost 2 bases, V lost 5 bases, and 16 bases had no gene match. CDR3 length: 20 residues. In nucleotides, the CDR3 is TGTGCCAGCAGCCCAACAGGGACTAGCGGGATGTTTAAGCTCACAGATACGCAGTATTTT. This translates into CASSPTGTSGMFKLTDTQYF.

The chain recombines TRBV15 with TRBJ2-5; D unresolved. V lost 6 bases to trimming and J lost 0 bases, with 5 bases between them. Germline assignment: CDR1 LNHNV and CDR2 YYDKDF (reference sequence). The CDR3 sequence is 12 residues long. For the CDR3, the DNA is TGTGCCACCAGGGGCCACCAAGAGACCCAGTACTTC. It yields the protein CATRGHQETQYF.